Listed here are 31 T cell receptor beta chains from one sample, sequenced in a study of cytomegalovirus exposure and HLA in healthy donors. Profiled with immunoSEQ multiplex PCR; TCRdb holds only in-frame clones, not every one. The profile shows hundreds of thousands of clones, approximately 83% of them singletons. Sequenced material: PBMCs. The source is a woman younger than 45 in good health and CMV-seropositive.

This clone has only one observation. This rearrangement joins TRBV13 to TRBJ2-1; 10 bases are a match to TRBD2. The V gene's germline CDR1 is PRHDT and CDR2 FYEKMQ (reference sequence). The CDR3 is 16 residues long. The V segment lost 5 bases and the J segment 7 bases; nucleotides outside the gene matches: 11. The CDR3 sequence is CASSLRLAGLGNEQFF. The CDR3 nucleotides read TGTGCCAGCAGCCTAAGACTAGCGGGCCTTGGTAATGAGCAGTTCTTC.

Written as DNA, the CDR3 is TGTGCCAGCAGCTTAGCCATGGGGACAGAATTCTATGGCTACACCTTC. Encoded protein: CASSLAMGTEFYGYTF. The chain has TRBV7-2 and TRBJ1-2, with 7 bases that match TRBD1. The CDR3 is 16 residues long. The junction had 8 bases not matched to a gene; V was cut back by 0 bases and J by 4 bases. The germline V gene encodes CDR1 SGHTA and CDR2 FQGNSA.

The chain links TRBV28 to TRBJ2-2; weak D call: TRBD2 (6 bases). Germline-derived CDR1 and CDR2 are MDHEN and SYDVKM. Trimming removed 4 bases at V and 9 bases at J, with 15 bases between. The CDR3 totals 14 residues. CDR3 sequence: CASSSPREIRELFF. CDR3 nucleotide sequence: TGTGCCAGCAGTTCCCCCCGGGAGATCAGGGAGCTGTTTTTT.

CDR3 residues: CASSFLGFFNEQYF. Written as DNA, the CDR3 is TGTGCCAGCTCATTTTTGGGCTTCTTCAACGAGCAGTACTTC. This chain joins TRBV18 and TRBJ2-7; D is undetermined. The germline CDR1 and CDR2 sequences are KGHSH and LQKENI. The V and J ends lost 5 bases and 5 bases respectively, with 16 bases between them. The CDR3 totals 14 residues.

This clone has only a few counts. The genes are TRBV19 and TRBJ2-7; D remains ambiguous. CDR1 and CDR2 (germline): LNHDA, SQIVND (reference sequence). V shed 3 bases and J shed 2 bases, with 8 bases lying between them. This CDR3 is built from 13 residues. DNA of the CDR3: TGTGCCAGTAGTATGGGCATCACCTACGAGCAGTACTTC. It codes for CASSMGITYEQYF.

This clone has a single count. V gene TRBV2 combines with J gene TRBJ2-2; D is possibly TRBD2 (7 bases). V was pared by 6 bases and J by 4 bases, with 15 bases between. This CDR3 spans 15 amino acids. Germline values: CDR1 SNHLY, CDR2 FYNNEI. This chain's CDR3 is CASSLTGRGTGELFF. The DNA of the CDR3 is TGTGCCAGCAGCTTAACAGGGAGGGGCACCGGGGAGCTGTTTTTT.

The chain has TRBV10-3 and TRBJ2-7; 9 bases fit TRBD2. The germline CDR1 and CDR2 sequences are ENHRY and SYGVKD. The CDR3 covers 13 residues. V dropped 8 bases and J dropped 3; count of bases not matched to a gene: 5. DNA of the CDR3: TGTGCCATCGGTAGCGGGGGAGGCTACGAGCAGTACTTC. Translation gives CAIGSGGGYEQYF.

The genes are TRBV19 and TRBJ2-7; TRBD2 agrees at 10 bases. This CDR3 has 14 amino acids. Germline CDR1 and CDR2: LNHDA and SQIVND (reference sequence). J gave up 2 bases and V 5 bases, and 3 bases lay outside the gene matches. The CDR3 loop reads CASSQLAGPYEQYF. CDR3 coding DNA: TGTGCCAGTAGTCAACTAGCGGGGCCCTACGAGCAGTACTTC.

The chain uses TRBV9 and TRBJ2-1, with TRBD2 as a possible D gene (5 bases). Germline CDR1 reads SGDLS; CDR2 reads YYNGEE. This CDR3 contains 13 residues. The ends were cut back, 0 bases at V and 9 bases at J, with 10 bases in the middle. The CDR3 sequence is CASSVALAGEQFF. The CDR3 bases are TGTGCCAGCAGCGTAGCCCTCGCGGGTGAGCAGTTCTTC.

The count of this clone is one. The V and J genes are TRBV11-2 and TRBJ2-1; TRBD2 matches at 8 bases. This CDR3 has 14 amino acids. V was clipped by 4 bases and J by 6 bases; unmatched bases: 5. Germline V lookup: CDR1 SGHAT, CDR2 FQNNGV. CDR3 DNA: TGTGCCAGCAGCTCGACTAGCGTGCGCAATGAGCAGTTCTTC. Translating gives CASSSTSVRNEQFF.

This clone was counted between two and nine times. The chain couples TRBV7-3 to TRBJ2-1, with TRBD2 as a possible D gene (5 bases). Germline V gene lookup returns CDR1 SGHTA and CDR2 FQGTGA. The CDR3 has 11 amino acids. The V end lost 4 bases, the J end lost 7 bases, and 5 bases lay between the germline ends. The CDR3 bases are TGTGCCAGCAGCTCGGGAAATGAGCAGTTCTTC. As protein: CASSSGNEQFF. The entire variable domain, with the rest obtained from reference TRBV7-3 and TRBJ2-1, is as follows: GAGVSQTPSNKVTEKGKYVELRCDPISGHTALYWYRQSLGQGPEFLIYFQGTGAADDSGLPNDRFFAVRPEGSVSTLKIQRTERGDSAVYLCASSSGNEQFFGPGTRLTVL.

J is TRBJ2-7 and V is TRBV5-1; 13 nucleotides align to TRBD2. CDR3 length equals 16 residues. CDR1 is SGHRS, CDR2 YFSETQ, per germline. The J segment lost 3 bases and the V segment lost 6 bases, leaving 9 bases of the junction unmatched. Written as DNA, the CDR3 is TGCGCCAGCACGCGTACCGGGACTAGCGGGAACTACGAGCAGTACTTC. Its protein is CASTRTGTSGNYEQYF.

This clone was recorded once. The J gene is TRBJ2-7, the V gene TRBV7-8; TRBD2 matches at 10 bases. The CDR3 is 20 amino acids. With 1 base clipped from V and 1 base from J, the junction kept 16 bases outside the gene matches. Germline V gene sequence: CDR1 SGHVS, CDR2 FQNEAQ. The CDR3 here is CASSLDGNSGRSYSSYEQYF. The CDR3 nucleotides read TGTGCCAGCAGCTTAGATGGGAATAGCGGGAGGTCCTACTCATCCTACGAGCAGTACTTC.

The gene calls are TRBV9 and TRBJ1-2, with 10 positions matching TRBD1. CDR1 is SGDLS and CDR2 is YYNGEE in the germline V gene. The length of the CDR3 is 16 residues. V shed 3 bases, J shed 4 bases, and the junction held 9 bases outside the gene matches. This CDR3 is CASSATDGQGVYGYTF. The CDR3 nucleotides are TGTGCCAGCAGCGCGACAGATGGACAGGGGGTCTATGGCTACACCTTC.

This chain connects TRBV11-2 to TRBJ1-2; tentatively, D is TRBD1 (6 bases). V was pared by 5 bases and J by 3 bases, with 16 bases between. The length of the CDR3 is 15 residues. Germline CDR1 and CDR2: SGHAT and FQNNGV. CDR3 in amino acids: CASSPLGGGDYGYTF. The CDR3 DNA reads TGTGCCAGCAGCCCCCTTGGGGGCGGAGACTATGGCTACACCTTC.

The V gene is TRBV6-5, the J gene TRBJ2-3, with TRBD2 matching 9 bases. J gave up 0 bases and V 4 bases, and 5 bases lay outside the gene matches. This CDR3 spans 16 amino acids. Germline lookup yields CDR1 MNHEY and CDR2 SVGAGI. Here the CDR3 reads CASSFRLAVSTDTQYF. CDR3 in DNA: TGTGCCAGCAGTTTCCGACTAGCGGTTAGCACAGATACGCAGTATTTT.

CDR3 loop: CASRVGLAGPTDTQYF. The DNA of the CDR3 is TGTGCCAGCAGGGTCGGGCTAGCGGGGCCCACAGATACGCAGTATTTT. The rearrangement links TRBV2 to TRBJ2-3; 9 positions match TRBD2. Germline trimming cut 6 bases from V and 2 bases from J; bases unmatched to any gene: 9. The CDR3 has 16 residues. Germline V gene sequence: CDR1 SNHLY, CDR2 FYNNEI.

The chain recombines TRBV5-1 with TRBJ1-2; no clear D. Germline V gene data show CDR1 as SGHRS and CDR2 as YFSETQ. Trimming cost V 7 bases and J 0 bases, with 10 bases left between them. The CDR3 loop spans 13 amino acids. The CDR3 DNA sequence: TGCGCCAGCTCCCCGGGGACTAACTATGGCTACACCTTC. Translation gives CASSPGTNYGYTF.

The chain joins TRBV2 to TRBJ1-3, with TRBD1 as a possible D gene (5 bases). This CDR3 has 13 residues. V gave up 6 bases and J gave up 4 bases, with 10 bases separating them. Germline V gene sequence: CDR1 SNHLY, CDR2 FYNNEI. This CDR3 is CASSLRVGNTIYF. CDR3 nucleotides: TGTGCCAGCAGCCTCAGGGTCGGAAACACCATATATTTT.

The CDR3 nucleotides are TGTGCCAGCAGTTACTCAGTTGGGGAGACGAGCTATGGCTACACCTTC. The encoded protein is CASSYSVGETSYGYTF. The V gene is TRBV6-5, the J gene TRBJ1-2; D unclear. The V end was cut by 0 bases, the J end by 4 bases, with 15 bases between. The germline V gene has CDR1 MNHEY and CDR2 SVGAGI. This CDR3 has 16 residues.

The V call is TRBV30, the J call TRBJ1-4, with 7 bases matching TRBD1. V shed 3 bases, J shed 4 bases, and the junction held 5 bases outside the gene matches. The germline CDR1 and CDR2 sequences are GTSNPN and SVGIG (reference sequence). The CDR3 has 14 residues. CDR3 sequence reads: CAWRGQSYNEKLFF. The CDR3 nucleotides read TGTGCCTGGAGGGGACAGTCTTATAATGAAAAACTGTTTTTT.

The chain carries TRBV2 and TRBJ1-1; D uncertain. The V and J ends lost 7 bases and 0 bases respectively, with 12 bases between them. The germline V gene has CDR1 SNHLY and CDR2 FYNNEI. This CDR3 contains 14 residues. DNA for the CDR3: TGTGCCAGCATTAAGAACAGAATGAACACTGAAGCTTTCTTT. Translated: CASIKNRMNTEAFF. Using reference TRBV2 and TRBJ1-1 for the parts outside the CDR3, the full variable domain is EPEVTQTPSHQVTQMGQEVILRCVPISNHLYFYWYRQILGQKVEFLVSFYNNEISEKSEIFDDQFSVERPDGSNFTLKIRSTKLEDSAMYFCASIKNRMNTEAFFGQGTRLTVV.

The gene calls are TRBV7-8 and TRBJ2-7; 15 bases line up with TRBD2. The trim removed 3 bases at V and 12 bases at J, leaving 15 bases unmatched. This CDR3 comprises 17 residues. The germline V gene has CDR1 SGHVS and CDR2 FQNEAQ. The CDR3 DNA follows: TGTGCCAGCAGCTTGGGGACGGGGACTAGCGGGAGGCATCAAGCGTACTTC. Translation gives CASSLGTGTSGRHQAYF.

The chain joins TRBV4-1 to TRBJ1-1; the D gene is possibly TRBD1 (5 bases). In germline, CDR1 is MGHRA, CDR2 YSYEKL. CDR3 size: 17 residues. V was pared by 4 bases and J by 2 bases, with 20 bases between. The CDR3 DNA follows: TGCGCCAGCAGCCCGGGGGGAGGGGCTGCCGTAAACACTGAAGCTTTCTTT. This gives the protein CASSPGGGAAVNTEAFF.

This clone occurred a few times. V usage is TRBV19 and J usage is TRBJ1-2; unclear D gene. This CDR3 has 11 amino acids. Germline values: CDR1 LNHDA, CDR2 SQIVND (reference sequence). V lost 7 bases and J 4 bases, leaving 7 bases between the germline ends. Here the CDR3 DNA reads TGTGCCAGTAATACGGGCTATGGCTACACCTTC. Protein product: CASNTGYGYTF.

This rearrangement joins TRBV30 to TRBJ1-2; D might be TRBD1 (5 bases). The germline V gene encodes CDR1 GTSNPN and CDR2 SVGIG (reference sequence). Deletions cut 1 base from V and 1 base from J, with 7 bases between. This CDR3 has 13 residues. CDR3 sequence reads: CAWSAGFNYGYTF. DNA of the CDR3: TGTGCCTGGAGTGCAGGGTTTAACTATGGCTACACCTTC.

This clone was seen just once. The chain employs TRBV19 and TRBJ2-1, with 9 positions matching TRBD2. The germline V gene has CDR1 LNHDA and CDR2 SQIVND (reference sequence). The CDR3 runs to 15 residues. Trimming took 8 bases from V and 0 from J; bases not matched to a gene: 5. The CDR3 nucleotides read TGTGCCAGTCGGTCTAGCGGGATCTCCTACAATGAGCAGTTCTTC. It yields the protein CASRSSGISYNEQFF.

This chain uses TRBV28 with TRBJ1-5; TRBD1 matches at 9 bases. Germline V gene lookup returns CDR1 MDHEN and CDR2 SYDVKM. CDR3 length: 18 residues. V was clipped by 4 bases and J by 1 base; unmatched bases: 11. The CDR3 loop reads CASSSGQGPLMSNQPQHF. The CDR3 coding sequence is TGTGCCAGCAGTTCCGGACAGGGGCCCCTTATGAGCAATCAGCCCCAGCATTTT. The whole variable domain, remainder taken from reference TRBV28 and TRBJ1-5, is DVKVTQSSRYLVKRTGEKVFLECVQDMDHENMFWYRQDPGLGLRLIYFSYDVKMKEKGDIPEGYSVSREKKERFSLILESASTNQTSMYLCASSSGQGPLMSNQPQHFGDGTRLSIL.

The chain employs TRBV6-1 and TRBJ1-3, with unresolved D. The CDR3 extends over 15 amino acids. Trimming removed 6 bases from V and 2 bases from J, with 14 bases in between. Germline-derived CDR1 and CDR2 are MNHNS and SASEGT. CDR3 loop: CASRHSTAAGNTIYF. In DNA, the CDR3 is TGTGCCAGCAGACACTCGACGGCGGCTGGAAACACCATATATTTT.

The gene calls are TRBV5-1 and TRBJ2-5, with 7 bases aligning to TRBD1. The CDR3 extends over 17 amino acids. V trimming: 1 base; J trimming: 3 bases; junction bases outside the gene matches: 12. The germline V gene has CDR1 SGHRS and CDR2 YFSETQ. DNA of the CDR3: TGCGCCAGCAGCTTGCCCACCTCCGGGACAGCTGAAGAGACCCAGTACTTC. Its translation: CASSLPTSGTAEETQYF.

The CDR3 DNA reads TGCAGCGCCCCGGGAGGGACAGATACGCAGTATTTT. Amino acids: CSAPGGTDTQYF. The genes are TRBV29-1 and TRBJ2-3; 8 positions match TRBD2. CDR3 size: 12 residues. With V trimmed by 7 bases and J by 3 bases, 3 bases remained unmatched. CDR1 and CDR2 from the germline V gene are SQVTM and ANQGSEA.